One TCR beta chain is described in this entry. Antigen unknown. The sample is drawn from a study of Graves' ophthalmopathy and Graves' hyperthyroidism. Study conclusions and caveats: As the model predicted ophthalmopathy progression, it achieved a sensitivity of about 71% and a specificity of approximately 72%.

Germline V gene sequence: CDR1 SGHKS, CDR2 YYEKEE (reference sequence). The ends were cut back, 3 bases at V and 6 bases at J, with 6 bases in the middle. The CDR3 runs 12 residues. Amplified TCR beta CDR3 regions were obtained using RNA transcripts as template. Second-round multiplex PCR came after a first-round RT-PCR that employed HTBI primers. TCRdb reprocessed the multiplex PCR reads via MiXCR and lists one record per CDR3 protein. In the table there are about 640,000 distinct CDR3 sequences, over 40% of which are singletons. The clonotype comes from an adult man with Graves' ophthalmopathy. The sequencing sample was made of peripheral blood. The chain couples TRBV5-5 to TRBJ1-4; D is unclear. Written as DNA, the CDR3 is TGTGCCAGCAGCTCCCGGGATGAAAAACTGTTTTTT. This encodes CASSSRDEKLFF.